This T cell receptor (beta chain) was retrieved from a study of somatic mutations in cytotoxic T cells in rheumatoid arthritis. The wider study: Among the T-cell populations stained with V beta antibodies, some were separated by flow sorting at nearly 100% purity, including V beta1+ cells whose TCRB was sequenced.

Findings and caveats of the study: The slight TRBV07 underrepresentation in rheumatoid arthritis patients received no adjustment for multiple comparisons. With age, CD8+ clonality increased in rheumatoid arthritis patients, whereas no such increase appeared in healthy controls. Each of about an eighth of the roughly 60 patients had a largest CD8+ clone that made up more than 20% of CD8+ cells.

As concerns this clone: Its antigen is still unknown.

Assay used: immunoSEQ multiplex PCR; TCRdb lists only in-frame clones, some missing. This sample has about 7,400 clones, with 85% to 90% found just once. Trimming removed 4 bases from V and 2 bases from J, with 6 bases in between. CDR1 and CDR2 (germline): SEHNR, FQNEAQ (reference sequence). The CDR3 loop spans 13 amino acids. J is TRBJ2-1 and V is TRBV7-9; D is uncertain. This TCR was recovered from a woman in her seventies with rheumatoid arthritis. Sample: CD8+ T cells sorted from blood. CDR3 protein: CASSSPAYNEQFF. In nucleotides, the CDR3 is TGTGCCAGCAGCTCCCCCGCCTACAATGAGCAGTTCTTC.